This T cell receptor (beta chain) is drawn from a study of vaccination and CD4 T cells after COVID-19. Treatment denoted: approximately nine-day PBMC culture with coronavirus spike peptide pools or control peptides (ViraFEST assay). The collection of CD4+ T cells from the unexposed donor took place before the COVID-19 pandemic (2011-2018). The Oncomine TCR Beta short-read assay was applied to DNA of cultured CD4+ T cells. TCRdb re-analysed the PCR reads in MiXCR, keeping a single row per CDR3 protein. The sample yields 7,000 or so distinct CDR3 sequences, approximately 44% seen once. With respect to this clonotype: Its specificity is not known.

J was trimmed by 3 bases and V by 1 base; bases with no gene match: 9. This CDR3 region has 17 residues. Germline V gene lookup returns CDR1 MGHRA and CDR2 YSYEKL. The clonotype was recovered from a human donor in good health. V is TRBV4-1 and J is TRBJ2-3; 8 bases are a match to TRBD1. The source material was CD4+ T cells from blood, cultured in vitro. CDR3 DNA: TGCGCCAGCAGCCAAGGCAGGACAGGGATCCTTACAGATACGCAGTATTTT. This encodes CASSQGRTGILTDTQYF.